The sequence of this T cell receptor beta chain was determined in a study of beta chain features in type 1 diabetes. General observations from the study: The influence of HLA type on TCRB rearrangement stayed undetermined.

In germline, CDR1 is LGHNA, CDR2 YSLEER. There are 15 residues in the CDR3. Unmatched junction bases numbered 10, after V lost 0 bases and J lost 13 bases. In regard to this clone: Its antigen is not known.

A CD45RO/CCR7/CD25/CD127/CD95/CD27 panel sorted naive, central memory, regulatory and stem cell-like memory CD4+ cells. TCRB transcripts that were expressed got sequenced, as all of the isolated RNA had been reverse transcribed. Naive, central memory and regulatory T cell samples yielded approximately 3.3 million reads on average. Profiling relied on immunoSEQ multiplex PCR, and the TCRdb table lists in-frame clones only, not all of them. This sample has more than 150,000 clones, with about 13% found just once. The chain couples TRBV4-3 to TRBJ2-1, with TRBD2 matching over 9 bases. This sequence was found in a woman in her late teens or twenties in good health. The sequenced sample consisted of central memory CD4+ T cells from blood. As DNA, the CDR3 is TGCGCCAGCAGCCAAGAATGGAGCGGGAGGCCTCAACAGTTCTTC. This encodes CASSQEWSGRPQQFF.